This TCR beta chain was documented in a study of blood T cell repertoires in COVID-19. Study details: Samples representing acute and convalescent COVID-19 were sourced from the United States, Italy and Spain.

Per the original methods: Quantification of nucleated cells was approximated via reference gene primer amplification. Measured with immunoSEQ multiplex PCR; TCRdb has only the in-frame clones, and not every one. V and J calls plus clone size are reproduced from that table; the DNA served to infer D and trimming. This table holds over 85,000 clones, 70% to 90% found once. CDR3 length: 16 amino acids. Patients of the Seattle cohort, enrolled during active infection, were followed longitudinally. The J gene is TRBJ1-1, the V gene TRBV12-2; the table's D call TRBD1 went unverified against the DNA. TRBV12-2 is recorded as a pseudogene. This clonotype was obtained from a human donor with COVID-19, enrolled during active disease. The donor label of this sample is uncertain. Source material: peripheral blood. CDR3 residues: CASRLGWDRGRTEAFF. The DNA for the CDR3 is TGTGCAAGTCGCTTAGGGTGGGACAGGGGTCGCACTGAAGCTTTCTTT.